The rows below give T cell receptor beta chains drawn from one sample of a study of blood T cell repertoires in COVID-19. Assay: immunoSEQ multiplex PCR; the TCRdb copy retains only in-frame clones and omits some. Here the sample spans over 120,000 clones, 75% to 90% being singletons. Input material: peripheral blood. The receptors derive from a man aged 70 or older who had recovered from COVID-19. Both conserved end residues are part of each CDR3. The order of the fields is J gene, clone size, D gene, V gene, CDR3 protein, CDR3 DNA. A D gene is named only where the DNA matches it firmly. Clone size is shown for a subset of rows, as once, few, many or a class of expanded clone.

j_call: TRBJ2-7
clone_size: -
d_call: -
v_call: TRBV3-1/TRBV3-2
cdr3_aa: CASSPGLSLVLF
cdr3_nt: TGTGCCAGCAGCCCGGGACTTTCCTTGGTGTTGTTC

j_call: TRBJ2-7
clone_size: -
d_call: -
v_call: TRBV19
cdr3_aa: CASSMFQGEALSF
cdr3_nt: TGTGCCAGTAGTATGTTCCAGGGTGAGGCCCTGTCCTTC

j_call: TRBJ1-5
clone_size: -
d_call: -
v_call: TRBV20-1
cdr3_aa: CSASTGTPRSGQPQHF
cdr3_nt: TGCAGTGCTAGTACCGGGACACCGAGGTCCGGGCAGCCCCAGCATTTT

j_call: TRBJ1-3
clone_size: -
d_call: -
v_call: TRBV19
cdr3_aa: CASATGYSGNTIYF
cdr3_nt: TGTGCCAGTGCGACAGGCTACTCTGGAAACACCATATATTTT

j_call: TRBJ1-5
clone_size: -
d_call: TRBD1
v_call: TRBV30
cdr3_aa: CAWRDRGDQPQHF
cdr3_nt: TGTGCCTGGAGAGACAGGGGCGATCAGCCCCAGCATTTT

j_call: TRBJ1-1
clone_size: many
d_call: TRBD1
v_call: TRBV19
cdr3_aa: CASSRQGVAFF
cdr3_nt: TGTGCCAGTAGTCGACAGGGGGTAGCTTTCTTT

j_call: TRBJ1-3
clone_size: -
d_call: -
v_call: TRBV4-1
cdr3_aa: CASSQEGYGSSGNTIYF
cdr3_nt: TGCGCCAGCAGCCAAGAAGGGTATGGGAGCTCTGGAAACACCATATATTTT

j_call: TRBJ2-1
clone_size: -
d_call: -
v_call: TRBV29-1
cdr3_aa: CSVERPERGTNEQFF
cdr3_nt: TGCAGCGTTGAAAGGCCGGAGAGGGGGACAAATGAGCAGTTCTTC

j_call: TRBJ2-2
clone_size: -
d_call: -
v_call: TRBV30
cdr3_aa: CAWTGANTGELFF
cdr3_nt: TGTGCCTGGACAGGCGCGAACACCGGGGAGCTGTTTTTT

j_call: TRBJ2-3
clone_size: -
d_call: -
v_call: TRBV10-1
cdr3_aa: CASSGKSGWRDSTDTQYF
cdr3_nt: TGCGCCAGCAGTGGTAAATCGGGCTGGCGGGATAGCACAGATACGCAGTATTTT

j_call: TRBJ2-2
clone_size: -
d_call: -
v_call: TRBV30
cdr3_aa: CAWTHSATLGGGELFF
cdr3_nt: TGTGCCTGGACTCACTCCGCCACGCTCGGGGGAGGGGAGCTGTTTTTT

j_call: TRBJ2-1
clone_size: -
d_call: TRBD2
v_call: TRBV7-2
cdr3_aa: CASSLPTGLAGPSNEQFF
cdr3_nt: TGTGCCAGCAGCCTCCCGACGGGACTAGCGGGGCCGAGCAATGAGCAGTTCTTC

j_call: TRBJ1-6
clone_size: -
d_call: TRBD1
v_call: TRBV24-1
cdr3_aa: CATREPGQGSNSPLHF
cdr3_nt: TGTGCCACCAGGGAACCGGGACAGGGGAGTAATTCACCCCTCCACTTT

j_call: TRBJ2-7
clone_size: -
d_call: -
v_call: TRBV12-5
cdr3_aa: CASALAGLKYEQYF
cdr3_nt: TGTGCTAGTGCCCTAGCCGGGTTGAAGTACGAGCAGTACTTC

j_call: TRBJ1-2
clone_size: -
d_call: -
v_call: TRBV29-1
cdr3_aa: CSVPGYGYTF
cdr3_nt: TGCAGCGTTCCGGGGTATGGCTACACCTTC

j_call: TRBJ2-7
clone_size: -
d_call: TRBD1
v_call: TRBV29-1
cdr3_aa: CSVELRGQQKDEQYF
cdr3_nt: TGCAGCGTTGAATTAAGGGGGCAGCAGAAGGACGAGCAGTACTTC

j_call: TRBJ2-3
clone_size: -
d_call: TRBD2
v_call: TRBV18
cdr3_aa: CASSRLADSTDTQYF
cdr3_nt: TGTGCCAGCTCACGACTAGCGGACAGCACAGATACGCAGTATTTT

j_call: TRBJ1-2
clone_size: many
d_call: -
v_call: TRBV5-6
cdr3_aa: CASSPPPTRPGGYTF
cdr3_nt: TGTGCCAGCAGCCCTCCCCCCACCCGCCCAGGAGGCTACACCTTC

j_call: TRBJ2-2
clone_size: -
d_call: -
v_call: TRBV9
cdr3_aa: CASSARWGVRNTGELFF
cdr3_nt: TGTGCCAGCAGCGCTCGGTGGGGGGTAAGGAACACCGGGGAGCTGTTTTTT

j_call: TRBJ2-7
clone_size: once
d_call: -
v_call: TRBV5-4
cdr3_aa: CASRSGGSSYEQYF
cdr3_nt: TGTGCCAGCAGGTCAGGGGGGAGCTCCTACGAGCAGTACTTC

j_call: TRBJ2-3
clone_size: few
d_call: -
v_call: TRBV28
cdr3_aa: CASSSPQAGVRDTQYF
cdr3_nt: TGTGCCAGCAGTTCCCCTCAAGCGGGTGTACGAGATACGCAGTATTTT

j_call: TRBJ1-4
clone_size: few
d_call: -
v_call: TRBV6-6
cdr3_aa: CASSRPNQGNEKLFF
cdr3_nt: TGTGCCAGCAGCCGCCCCAACCAGGGAAACGAAAAACTGTTTTTT

j_call: TRBJ2-1
clone_size: once
d_call: TRBD2
v_call: TRBV7-9
cdr3_aa: CASSFREGNEQFF
cdr3_nt: TGTGCCAGCAGCTTCCGGGAGGGGAATGAGCAGTTCTTC

j_call: TRBJ1-1
clone_size: -
d_call: -
v_call: TRBV28
cdr3_aa: CASNPGGAFPRTAFF
cdr3_nt: TGTGCCAGCAACCCGGGGGGGGCGTTTCCTAGAACGGCTTTCTTT

j_call: TRBJ2-1
clone_size: -
d_call: -
v_call: TRBV6-1
cdr3_aa: CASSELGGTYNEQFF
cdr3_nt: TGTGCCAGCAGTGAATTGGGGGGTACCTACAATGAGCAGTTCTTC

j_call: TRBJ1-1
clone_size: few
d_call: -
v_call: TRBV20-1
cdr3_aa: CSAIINTEAFF
cdr3_nt: TGCAGTGCTATAATCAACACTGAAGCTTTCTTT

j_call: TRBJ2-1
clone_size: once
d_call: -
v_call: TRBV5-1
cdr3_aa: CASSSRPVSLSYNEQFF
cdr3_nt: TGCGCCAGCAGCTCCCGCCCCGTCAGTCTCTCCTACAATGAGCAGTTCTTC

j_call: TRBJ2-4
clone_size: once
d_call: -
v_call: TRBV5-4
cdr3_aa: CASSFRGTRGKNIQYF
cdr3_nt: TGTGCCAGCAGCTTTAGGGGGACCAGGGGCAAAAACATTCAGTACTTC

j_call: TRBJ2-1
clone_size: -
d_call: -
v_call: TRBV11-3
cdr3_aa: CASSFGLIKNEQFF
cdr3_nt: TGTGCCAGCAGCTTTGGACTCATTAAAAATGAGCAGTTCTTC

j_call: TRBJ1-3
clone_size: -
d_call: -
v_call: TRBV10-1
cdr3_aa: CASSEGLSSGNTIYF
cdr3_nt: TGCGCCAGCAGTGAGGGTCTGAGCTCTGGAAACACCATATATTTT

j_call: TRBJ1-5
clone_size: -
d_call: -
v_call: TRBV19
cdr3_aa: CASSMGAHTGDDQPQHF
cdr3_nt: TGTGCCAGTAGTATGGGGGCACATACCGGAGACGATCAGCCCCAGCATTTT

j_call: TRBJ2-4
clone_size: -
d_call: -
v_call: TRBV19
cdr3_aa: CASSIGLFGPLAKNIQYF
cdr3_nt: TGTGCCAGTAGTATAGGCTTGTTTGGGCCTTTGGCCAAAAACATTCAGTACTTC

j_call: TRBJ2-7
clone_size: -
d_call: TRBD1
v_call: TRBV12-3/TRBV12-4
cdr3_aa: CASSGQGMYEQYF
cdr3_nt: TGTGCCAGCAGCGGACAGGGAATGTACGAGCAGTACTTC

j_call: TRBJ2-3
clone_size: -
d_call: TRBD2
v_call: TRBV5-1
cdr3_aa: CASTLNPRLARHTDTQYF
cdr3_nt: TGCGCCAGCACCCTCAACCCGCGACTAGCGCGCCACACAGATACGCAGTATTTT

j_call: TRBJ1-2
clone_size: -
d_call: -
v_call: TRBV5-1
cdr3_aa: CASSHGLEGWGYGYTF
cdr3_nt: TGCGCCAGCAGCCACGGACTGGAGGGATGGGGCTATGGCTACACCTTC

j_call: TRBJ2-7
clone_size: -
d_call: -
v_call: TRBV5-4
cdr3_aa: CASSLVQGSDYEQYF
cdr3_nt: TGTGCCAGCAGCTTGGTACAGGGAAGCGACTACGAGCAGTACTTC

j_call: TRBJ2-7
clone_size: -
d_call: TRBD2
v_call: TRBV7-2
cdr3_aa: CASSWGGSNSYEQYF
cdr3_nt: TGTGCCAGCAGCTGGGGGGGGTCCAACTCCTACGAGCAGTACTTC

j_call: TRBJ2-1
clone_size: -
d_call: TRBD2
v_call: TRBV7-3
cdr3_aa: CASSLTPFSGGNYNEQFF
cdr3_nt: TGTGCCAGCAGCTTAACGCCCTTCTCGGGAGGGAACTACAATGAGCAGTTCTTC

j_call: TRBJ1-4
clone_size: once
d_call: -
v_call: TRBV2
cdr3_aa: CASDRNNEKLFF
cdr3_nt: TGTGCCAGCGACAGGAATAATGAAAAACTGTTTTTT

j_call: TRBJ2-4
clone_size: -
d_call: TRBD1
v_call: TRBV30
cdr3_aa: CALSRGLEAKNIQYF
cdr3_nt: TGTGCCCTCAGCAGGGGGCTGGAAGCCAAAAACATTCAGTACTTC

j_call: TRBJ2-7
clone_size: few
d_call: -
v_call: TRBV7-2
cdr3_aa: CASSSLPGGLGGEQYF
cdr3_nt: TGTGCCAGCAGCTCCCTCCCAGGGGGGTTAGGAGGCGAGCAGTACTTC

j_call: TRBJ2-7
clone_size: few
d_call: TRBD1
v_call: TRBV4-3
cdr3_aa: CASSQATGTGRYEQYF
cdr3_nt: TGCGCCAGCAGCCAAGCAACTGGGACAGGGCGTTACGAGCAGTACTTC

j_call: TRBJ2-5
clone_size: -
d_call: -
v_call: TRBV6-5
cdr3_aa: CASSVEGGGGETQYF
cdr3_nt: TGTGCCAGCAGCGTCGAGGGGGGCGGGGGCGAGACCCAGTACTTC

j_call: TRBJ1-1
clone_size: -
d_call: TRBD1
v_call: TRBV2
cdr3_aa: CASSEYGQGAAMNTEAFF
cdr3_nt: TGTGCCAGCAGTGAATATGGACAGGGGGCTGCAATGAACACTGAAGCTTTCTTT

j_call: TRBJ2-3
clone_size: few
d_call: TRBD2
v_call: TRBV5-1
cdr3_aa: CASSLRGAGIIDTQYF
cdr3_nt: TGCGCCAGCAGCCTGCGGGGAGCGGGAATTATAGATACGCAGTATTTT

j_call: TRBJ2-6
clone_size: -
d_call: -
v_call: TRBV6-5
cdr3_aa: CARGGGCSGANVLTF
cdr3_nt: TGTGCCAGGGGGGGAGGTTGCTCTGGGGCCAACGTCCTGACTTTC

j_call: TRBJ2-7
clone_size: -
d_call: -
v_call: TRBV9
cdr3_aa: CASSVDSSYEQYF
cdr3_nt: TGTGCCAGCAGCGTAGACAGCTCCTACGAGCAGTACTTC

j_call: TRBJ2-1
clone_size: -
d_call: TRBD2
v_call: TRBV27
cdr3_aa: CASSSYSGTYNEQFF
cdr3_nt: TGTGCCAGCAGTTCCTACAGCGGGACCTACAATGAGCAGTTCTTC

j_call: TRBJ2-2
clone_size: -
d_call: -
v_call: TRBV7-2
cdr3_aa: CASRTGPRDTGELFF
cdr3_nt: TGTGCCAGCAGAACGGGTCCTCGGGACACCGGGGAGCTGTTTTTT

j_call: TRBJ2-4
clone_size: few
d_call: -
v_call: TRBV7-9
cdr3_aa: CASSLTEENIQYF
cdr3_nt: TGTGCCAGCAGCTTAACGGAGGAAAACATTCAGTACTTC

j_call: TRBJ1-5
clone_size: -
d_call: -
v_call: TRBV5-8
cdr3_aa: CASSLQGRSHQPQHF
cdr3_nt: TGTGCCAGCAGCTTGCAGGGGCGGTCTCATCAGCCCCAGCATTTT

j_call: TRBJ2-3
clone_size: -
d_call: TRBD2
v_call: TRBV5-1
cdr3_aa: CASSFLAVSTDTQYF
cdr3_nt: TGCGCCAGCAGCTTCCTAGCGGTTAGCACAGATACGCAGTATTTT

j_call: TRBJ2-5
clone_size: -
d_call: TRBD2
v_call: TRBV19
cdr3_aa: CASSDLGLAGGIMPQETQYF
cdr3_nt: TGTGCCAGTAGCGATCTCGGACTAGCGGGAGGTATTATGCCCCAAGAGACCCAGTACTTC

j_call: TRBJ1-4
clone_size: -
d_call: -
v_call: TRBV7-9
cdr3_aa: CASSDKGPKRGLFF
cdr3_nt: TGTGCCAGCAGCGACAAGGGCCCTAAGCGGGGGCTGTTTTTT

j_call: TRBJ2-1
clone_size: once
d_call: TRBD2
v_call: TRBV7-2
cdr3_aa: CASSYRTSGSTYNEQFF
cdr3_nt: TGTGCCAGCAGCTACCGGACTAGCGGGAGTACGTACAATGAGCAGTTCTTC

j_call: TRBJ2-1
clone_size: -
d_call: TRBD2
v_call: TRBV3-1/TRBV3-2
cdr3_aa: CASSRGLGVDEQFF
cdr3_nt: TGTGCCAGCAGCCGAGGACTAGGGGTTGATGAGCAGTTCTTC

j_call: TRBJ2-1
clone_size: -
d_call: -
v_call: TRBV7-3
cdr3_aa: CASSLTAYPSYNEQFF
cdr3_nt: TGTGCCAGCAGCTTAACTGCGTACCCCTCCTACAATGAGCAGTTCTTC

j_call: TRBJ2-7
clone_size: -
d_call: -
v_call: TRBV27
cdr3_aa: CASSFRVHSYEQYF
cdr3_nt: TGTGCCAGCAGTTTCCGGGTCCACTCCTACGAGCAGTACTTC

j_call: TRBJ1-5
clone_size: -
d_call: -
v_call: TRBV2
cdr3_aa: CASSQREFSNQPQHF
cdr3_nt: TGTGCCAGCAGTCAACGGGAATTTAGCAATCAGCCCCAGCATTTT

j_call: TRBJ1-4
clone_size: -
d_call: -
v_call: TRBV5-6
cdr3_aa: CASSRLDRTNEKLFF
cdr3_nt: TGTGCCAGCAGCCGGCTGGACAGAACTAATGAAAAACTGTTTTTT